The T cell receptor beta chain under discussion was sequenced for a study of blood T cell repertoires in COVID-19 (dated by TCRdb to the early 2020s). With regard to the full study: The collaborator samples originated in the United States, Italy and Spain and spanned the acute and convalescent phases of COVID-19. A freely available public database, intended as a resource for researchers studying the immune response to SARS-CoV-2, is where the repertoires were released. Subjects who had been exposed to COVID-19, were actively infected with it, or had recovered from it provided the deeply sampled blood TCRbeta repertoires that made up the dataset. Sample metadata almost always included a de-identified subject ID, COVID-19 status, age in years and sex. HLA class I and class II types, where available, came from metadata supplied by the sample provider rather than from assay-based typing. The material from the prospective study consisted of cDNA or gDNA derived from T cells, B-cell-depleted T cells, or PBMCs. The samples were drawn from the first 160 participants of the ongoing ImmuneRACE study and from some 1,300 subjects provided by 6 global collaborators.

Samples from volunteer blood donors who had recovered from COVID-19 were contributed by a second Seattle source. Collaborating institutions collected whole blood in K2EDTA tubes following their own protocols. For TCRbeta analysis, collaborators shipped samples as frozen whole blood, isolated PBMCs, or DNA extracted from either of those sample types. Here is what the overall study found, with its caveats: Clinical and demographic metadata were provided uncurated, with the amount varying by source and participant.

A note on this clone: Its antigen target is currently unknown. Per-nucleotide qualities are absent, and no much larger clonotype sits a single base away.

TCRbeta CDR3 regions were amplified from genomic DNA by means of the immunoSEQ Assay, a bias-controlled multiplex PCR. Concerning the study's data processing: Nucleated cell counts per sample were estimated from amplification of reference gene primers within the assay. To quantify the absolute abundance of each unique TCRbeta CDR3 rearrangement, sequence reads were collapsed and filtered. For each sample, productive Simpson clonality was calculated as the square root of Simpson's diversity index over productive rearrangements. TCRdb took this table from immuneACCESS and kept in-frame rearrangements with V and J called. Such tables lack part of the clones; where checked against another copy, unresolved V genes explain under half of the gap, and the rest is unexplained. V, J and clone size are taken as reported in that table, and D and trimming were inferred from the DNA itself. The sample table records some 290,000 clones; around 90% of these occur just once. The ten largest clones add up to over 2% of the sample.

The trim is 2 bases for V and 8 bases for J, with a gap of 10 bases between the germline ends. CDR1 SGHRS and CDR2 YFSETQ were looked up in the germline V gene. From the cysteine up to the phenylalanine, the CDR3 has a length of 13 residues. Only the CDR3 portion is preserved as DNA: 39 bases, with reading frame beginning at the first base. The TCR originated in a woman aged 45-59 years who had recovered from COVID-19. The V and J genes are TRBV5-1 and TRBJ1-4; too little of a D gene remains to name it. The sequenced material came from peripheral blood. CDR3 protein: CASSFGVEEKLFF. The DNA sequence reads TGCGCCAGCAGCTTCGGGGTGGAGGAAAAACTGTTTTTT. Joined to the reference TRBV5-1 and TRBJ1-4 proteins, this CDR3 gives the full variable domain: KAGVTQTPRYLIKTRGQQVTLSCSPISGHRSVSWYQQTPGQGLQFLFEYFSETQRNKGNFPGRFSGRQFSNSRSEMNVSTLELGDSALYLCASSFGVEEKLFFGSGTQLSVL.